This T cell receptor (beta chain) was observed in a study of cytomegalovirus exposure and HLA in healthy donors. Germline V gene data show CDR1 as SGHDT and CDR2 as YYEEEE. This CDR3 comprises 15 residues. Germline trimming cut 1 base from V and 5 bases from J; bases unmatched to any gene: 6. Data came from immunoSEQ multiplex PCR; TCRdb stores just in-frame clones and leaves some out. The table records 59,000 or so clones, 89% of them present only once. This clonotype originated in a woman in her late teens or twenties in good health and CMV-seronegative. The gene calls are TRBV5-6 and TRBJ2-5, with TRBD1 matching over 9 bases. The sequenced sample was PBMCs. The CDR3: CASSLPGTGWETQYF. In DNA form, the CDR3 reads TGTGCCAGCAGCTTGCCCGGGACAGGGTGGGAGACCCAGTACTTC.